A selection of T cell receptor beta chains follows, all from one sample in a study of T cell responses to AZD1222 COVID-19 vaccine. The protocol was immunoSEQ multiplex PCR, while the TCRdb copy is restricted to in-frame clones and leaves out a portion. The sample carries 75,000 to 90,000 clones, around 73% recorded once. This specimen was peripheral blood, taken on day 0 of AZD1222 vaccination. All receptors come from an adult in good health. CDR3s include the opening cysteine and the closing phenylalanine or tryptophan. A D gene is named only where the DNA matches it firmly. The size field is filled for only some rows; it gives once, few, many or a size class.

CDR3	DNA	size	V	D	J
CAISEAGQGEGKLFF	TGTGCCATCAGTGAGGCGGGACAGGGTGAGGGAAAACTGTTTTTT	.	TRBV10-3	TRBD1	TRBJ1-4
CASSEGDFRGNIQYF	TGCGCCAGCAGTGAAGGGGACTTTCGGGGGAACATTCAGTACTTC	.	TRBV10-2	.	TRBJ2-4
CASLTGGSFTEAFF	TGTGCCAGCCTCACAGGGGGTTCGTTTACTGAAGCTTTCTTT	.	TRBV18	TRBD1	TRBJ1-1
CASSYDRDLNREQYF	TGTGCCAGCAGCTACGACCGGGACTTAAACAGGGAGCAGTACTTC	.	TRBV5-4	.	TRBJ2-7
CASSPRTGVDTEAFF	TGTGCCAGCTCACCCCGGACAGGGGTGGACACTGAAGCTTTCTTT	once	TRBV18	TRBD1	TRBJ1-1
CASTVTGGSNSPLHF	TGTGCCAGCACCGTTACAGGGGGCAGTAATTCACCCCTCCACTTT	.	TRBV7-9	TRBD1	TRBJ1-6
CASSLVGQGKETQYF	TGTGCCAGCAGCTTGGTCGGACAGGGGAAAGAGACCCAGTACTTC	many	TRBV5-5	TRBD1	TRBJ2-5
CASSQERIGGVYEQYF	TGCGCCAGCAGCCAAGAAAGGATAGGCGGGGTCTACGAGCAGTACTTC	.	TRBV4-1	.	TRBJ2-7
CASSLTRDFGDTQYF	TGCGCCAGCAGCTTAACCAGGGACTTTGGCGATACGCAGTATTTT	.	TRBV5-1	.	TRBJ2-3
CASSRTSVSHEQYF	TGTGCCAGCAGCAGGACTAGCGTCTCCCACGAGCAGTACTTC	.	TRBV5-6	TRBD2	TRBJ2-7
CASSRSATYNEQFF	TGCGCCAGCAGCCGAAGCGCGACCTACAATGAGCAGTTCTTC	once	TRBV4-3	.	TRBJ2-1
CSVAGALGVGGYGYTF	TGCAGCGTTGCAGGGGCGCTCGGTGTGGGGGGCTATGGCTACACCTTC	.	TRBV29-1	.	TRBJ1-2
CASSILTGFDIQYF	TGTGCCAGCAGCATACTTACAGGGTTTGACATTCAGTACTTC	few	TRBV5-5	.	TRBJ2-4
CASTGTDLNTGELFF	TGCGCCAGCACCGGGACGGACTTGAACACCGGGGAGCTGTTTTTT	.	TRBV5-1	.	TRBJ2-2
CASSLVGQGISLANYGYTF	TGTGCCAGCAGCTTGGTGGGTCAGGGAATATCCCTAGCTAACTATGGCTACACCTTC	.	TRBV5-5	.	TRBJ1-2
CASSRPGLAGNEQFF	TGTGCCAGCAGCCGGCCAGGCCTAGCAGGGAATGAGCAGTTCTTC	once	TRBV3-1/TRBV3-2	.	TRBJ2-1
CASSSTSTDTQYF	TGTGCCAGCAGCAGCACTAGCACAGATACGCAGTATTTT	once	TRBV7-9	.	TRBJ2-3
CASSDGSYEQYF	TGCGCCAGCAGTGACGGTTCCTACGAGCAGTACTTC	.	TRBV10-1	.	TRBJ2-7
CASSLGGQGENIQYF	TGTGCCAGCAGCTTGGGCGGACAGGGAGAAAACATTCAGTACTTC	once	TRBV5-6	TRBD1	TRBJ2-4
CASSAGPEPYEQYF	TGCGCCAGCAGTGCGGGGCCGGAACCCTACGAGCAGTACTTC	few	TRBV10-1	.	TRBJ2-7
CASSLTAGTEAFF	TGTGCCAGCTCACTAACTGCGGGCACTGAAGCTTTCTTT	.	TRBV18	.	TRBJ1-1
CARSPSYGDTQYF	TGTGCCCGCAGCCCCTCTTACGGGGATACGCAGTATTTT	.	TRBV3-1/TRBV3-2	.	TRBJ2-3
CASSSPLSGREGYTF	TGTGCCAGCAGTTCACCCCTATCCGGGCGGGAAGGCTACACCTTC	.	TRBV6-5	.	TRBJ1-2
CASSEIRAAGANVLTF	TGTGCCAGCAGTGAGATTAGAGCTGCGGGGGCCAACGTCCTGACTTTC	.	TRBV2	.	TRBJ2-6
CAISAQQGSAEQFF	TGTGCCATCAGTGCGCAGCAGGGTAGTGCTGAGCAGTTCTTC	.	TRBV10-3	.	TRBJ2-1
CASSLGLGYGYTF	TGCGCCAGCAGCTTGGGGCTGGGATATGGCTACACCTTC	.	TRBV5-1	.	TRBJ1-2
CASNPGQGKNTGELFF	TGTGCCAGCAATCCGGGACAGGGAAAGAACACCGGGGAGCTGTTTTTT	.	TRBV27	TRBD1	TRBJ2-2
CASSAYSTNEKLFF	TGTGCCAGCAGCGCTTACTCAACTAATGAAAAACTGTTTTTT	few	TRBV9	.	TRBJ1-4
CASSSGNRDTQYF	TGTGCCAGCTCATCCGGGAATCGAGATACGCAGTATTTT	.	TRBV18	.	TRBJ2-3